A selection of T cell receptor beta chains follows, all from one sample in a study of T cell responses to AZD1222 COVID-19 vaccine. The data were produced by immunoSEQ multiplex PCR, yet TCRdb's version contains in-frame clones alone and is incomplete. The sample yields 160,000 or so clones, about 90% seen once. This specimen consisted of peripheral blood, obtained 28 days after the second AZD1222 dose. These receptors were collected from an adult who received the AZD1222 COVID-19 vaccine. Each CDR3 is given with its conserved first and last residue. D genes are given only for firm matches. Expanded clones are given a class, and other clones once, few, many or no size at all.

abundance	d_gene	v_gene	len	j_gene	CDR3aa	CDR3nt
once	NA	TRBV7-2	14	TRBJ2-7	CASSPGRRTYEQYF	TGTGCCAGCAGCCCAGGGCGGCGCACCTACGAGCAGTACTTC
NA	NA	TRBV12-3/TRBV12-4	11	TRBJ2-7	CASSLYYEQYF	TGTGCCAGCAGTCTATACTACGAGCAGTACTTC
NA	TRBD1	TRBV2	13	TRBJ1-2	CASSPTGTYGYTF	TGTGCCAGCAGTCCGACAGGGACCTATGGCTACACCTTC
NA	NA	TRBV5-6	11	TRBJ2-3	CASSLIDTQYF	TGTGCCAGCAGCTTAATAGATACGCAGTATTTT
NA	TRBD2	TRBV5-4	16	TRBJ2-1	CASSLGGLAGVNEQFF	TGTGCCAGCAGCTTGGGGGGACTAGCGGGAGTCAATGAGCAGTTCTTC
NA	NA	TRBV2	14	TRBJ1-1	CASSSEVGGTEAFF	TGTGCCAGCAGCAGCGAGGTGGGGGGGACTGAAGCTTTCTTT
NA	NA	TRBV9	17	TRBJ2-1	CASSEGLGRRIYNEQFF	TGTGCCAGCAGCGAAGGATTAGGTCGAAGAATTTACAATGAGCAGTTCTTC
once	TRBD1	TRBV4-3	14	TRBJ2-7	CASSLRDREAEQYF	TGCGCCAGCAGCCTCCGGGACAGGGAGGCCGAGCAGTACTTC
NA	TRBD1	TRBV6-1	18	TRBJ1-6	CASSETLGQGERRSPLHF	TGTGCCAGCAGTGAAACTCTCGGACAGGGTGAAAGGCGATCACCCCTCCACTTT
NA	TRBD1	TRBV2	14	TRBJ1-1	CASSPRDRVPEAFF	TGTGCCAGCAGCCCCCGGGACAGGGTCCCTGAAGCTTTCTTT
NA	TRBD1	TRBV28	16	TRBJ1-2	CASSGPGQGAGYGYTF	TGTGCCAGCAGTGGTCCGGGACAGGGGGCGGGCTATGGCTACACCTTC
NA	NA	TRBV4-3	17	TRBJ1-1	CASSQDSLLGGSTEAFF	TGCGCCAGCAGCCAAGATAGCTTATTGGGGGGGAGCACTGAAGCTTTCTTT
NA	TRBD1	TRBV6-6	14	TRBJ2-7	CASSYQTGPYEQYF	TGTGCCAGCAGTTACCAGACAGGGCCCTACGAGCAGTACTTC